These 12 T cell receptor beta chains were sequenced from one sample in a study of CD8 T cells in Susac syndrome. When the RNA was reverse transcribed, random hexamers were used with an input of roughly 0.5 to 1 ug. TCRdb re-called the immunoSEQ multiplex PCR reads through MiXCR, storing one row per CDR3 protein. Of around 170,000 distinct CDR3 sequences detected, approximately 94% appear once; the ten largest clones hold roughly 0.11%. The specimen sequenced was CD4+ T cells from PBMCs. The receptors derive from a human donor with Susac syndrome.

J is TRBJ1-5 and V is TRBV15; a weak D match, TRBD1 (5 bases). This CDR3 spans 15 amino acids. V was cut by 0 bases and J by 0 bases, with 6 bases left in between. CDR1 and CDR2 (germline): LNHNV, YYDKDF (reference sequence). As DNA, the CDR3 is TGTGCCACCAGCAGAGATAGGGGTAGCAATCAGCCCCAGCATTTT. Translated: CATSRDRGSNQPQHF.

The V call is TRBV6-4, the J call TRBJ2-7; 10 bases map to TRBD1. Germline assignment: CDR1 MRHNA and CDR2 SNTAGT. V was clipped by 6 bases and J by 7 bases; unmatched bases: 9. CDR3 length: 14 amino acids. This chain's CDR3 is CASSRDRGAAEQYF. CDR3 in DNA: TGTGCCAGCAGCCGGGACAGGGGCGCGGCAGAGCAGTACTTC.

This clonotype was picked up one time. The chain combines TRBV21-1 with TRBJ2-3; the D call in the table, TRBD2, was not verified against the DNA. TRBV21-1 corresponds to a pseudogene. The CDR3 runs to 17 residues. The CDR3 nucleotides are TGTGCCAGCAACAGTCCTAGCGGGGGGGCACGCACAGATACGCAGTATTTT. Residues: CASNSPSGGARTDTQYF.

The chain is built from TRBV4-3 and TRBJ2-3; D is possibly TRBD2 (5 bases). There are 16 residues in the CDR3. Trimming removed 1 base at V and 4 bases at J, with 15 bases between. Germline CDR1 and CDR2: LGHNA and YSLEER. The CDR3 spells CASSQVVISGADTQYF. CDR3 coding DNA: TGCGCCAGCAGCCAAGTTGTCATCTCCGGGGCAGATACGCAGTATTTT.

The CDR3: CSAQGHLNTEAFF. The CDR3 nucleotides read TGCAGTGCTCAAGGACATTTGAACACTGAAGCTTTCTTT. The chain recombines TRBV20-1 with TRBJ1-1; possible D gene TRBD1, 5 bases. Trimming left V 5 bases short and J 0 bases short, with 10 bases between. This CDR3 comprises 13 residues. Germline CDR1 is DFQATT and CDR2 is SNEGSKA (reference sequence).

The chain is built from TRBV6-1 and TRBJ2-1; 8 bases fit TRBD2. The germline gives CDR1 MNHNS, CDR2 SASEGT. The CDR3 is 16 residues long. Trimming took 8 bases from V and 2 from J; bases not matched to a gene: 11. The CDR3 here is CASSRGSGVTYNEQFF. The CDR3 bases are TGTGCCAGCTCCCGGGGTAGCGGGGTAACCTACAATGAGCAGTTCTTC.

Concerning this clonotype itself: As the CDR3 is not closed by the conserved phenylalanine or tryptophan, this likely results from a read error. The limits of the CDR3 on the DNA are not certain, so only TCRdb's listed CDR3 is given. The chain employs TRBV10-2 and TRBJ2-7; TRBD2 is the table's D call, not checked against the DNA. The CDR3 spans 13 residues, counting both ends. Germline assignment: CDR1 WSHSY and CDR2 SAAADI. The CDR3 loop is CASEERRGTRRNS.

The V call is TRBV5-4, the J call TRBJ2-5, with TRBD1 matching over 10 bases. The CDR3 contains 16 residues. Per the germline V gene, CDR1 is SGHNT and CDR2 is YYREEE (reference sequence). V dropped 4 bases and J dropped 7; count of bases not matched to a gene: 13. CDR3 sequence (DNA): TGTGCCAGCAGCCCACAGACAGGGGGCTTTTTGAGGACCCAGTACTTC. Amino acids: CASSPQTGGFLRTQYF.

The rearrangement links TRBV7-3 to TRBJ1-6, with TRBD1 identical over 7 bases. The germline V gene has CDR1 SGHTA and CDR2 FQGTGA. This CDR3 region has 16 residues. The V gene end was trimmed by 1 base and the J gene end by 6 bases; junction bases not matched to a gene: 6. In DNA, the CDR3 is TGTGCCAGCAGCTTAAATAGTGCAGGGGGTAATTCACCCCTCCACTTT. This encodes CASSLNSAGGNSPLHF.

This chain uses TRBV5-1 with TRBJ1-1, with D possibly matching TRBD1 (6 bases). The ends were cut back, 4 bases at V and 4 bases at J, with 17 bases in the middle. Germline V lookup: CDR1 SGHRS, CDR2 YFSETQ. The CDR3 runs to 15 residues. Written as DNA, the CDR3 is TGCGCCAGCAGCACTAAAGACAGGTGGAGCACTGAAGCTTTCTTT. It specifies CASSTKDRWSTEAFF.

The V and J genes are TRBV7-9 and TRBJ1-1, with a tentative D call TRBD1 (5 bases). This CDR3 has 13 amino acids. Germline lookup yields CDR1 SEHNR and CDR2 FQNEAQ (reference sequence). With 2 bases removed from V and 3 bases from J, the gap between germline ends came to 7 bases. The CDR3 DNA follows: TGTGCCAGCAGCTTAAGGGACTACACTGAAGCTTTCTTT. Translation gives CASSLRDYTEAFF.

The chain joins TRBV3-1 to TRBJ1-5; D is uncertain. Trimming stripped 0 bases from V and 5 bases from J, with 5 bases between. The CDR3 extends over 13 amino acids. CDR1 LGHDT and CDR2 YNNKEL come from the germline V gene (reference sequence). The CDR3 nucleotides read TGTGCCAGCAGCCAAGATGCTGATCAGCCCCAGCATTTT. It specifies CASSQDADQPQHF.